This TCR beta chain is drawn from a study of metastatic and nonmetastatic thyroid tumors. Across the study: Repertoires were compared across blood and tumor or nodule tissue from malignant and benign thyroid patients. Whole-study findings and limits: Reportedly, malignant thyroid tumors had significantly higher TCR beta diversity than benign nodules, in blood and tumor.

This clone was recorded at least ten times. Its antigen is not identified. Original processing notes: The study took CDR3 differences across clinicopathological groups and made a distant-metastasis classifier for papillary thyroid cancer from them. TCRdb re-called the PCR reads through MiXCR. The V and J calls were determined by TCRdb, not by the authors. The sample consists of about 92,000 clones, more than 12% of them appearing once. Among the patients, none had received any treatment before thyroid surgery. With 2 bases clipped from V and 3 bases from J, the junction kept 14 bases outside the gene matches. The CDR3 has 18 residues. Looked up from germline, CDR1 is MNHNY and CDR2 is SVGAGI (reference sequence).

This sequence originates from a female donor with papillary thyroid cancer or a benign thyroid nodule (not recorded which). Some clones in this sample may be carry-over from other donors' samples. The chain recombines TRBV6-6 with TRBJ2-3; 7 nucleotides agree with TRBD1. The sequencing input was blood. The DNA for the CDR3 is TGTGCCAGCAGTTACGCCAACCTCGGGACAGCGCAAACAGATACGCAGTATTTT. Its translation: CASSYANLGTAQTDTQYF.